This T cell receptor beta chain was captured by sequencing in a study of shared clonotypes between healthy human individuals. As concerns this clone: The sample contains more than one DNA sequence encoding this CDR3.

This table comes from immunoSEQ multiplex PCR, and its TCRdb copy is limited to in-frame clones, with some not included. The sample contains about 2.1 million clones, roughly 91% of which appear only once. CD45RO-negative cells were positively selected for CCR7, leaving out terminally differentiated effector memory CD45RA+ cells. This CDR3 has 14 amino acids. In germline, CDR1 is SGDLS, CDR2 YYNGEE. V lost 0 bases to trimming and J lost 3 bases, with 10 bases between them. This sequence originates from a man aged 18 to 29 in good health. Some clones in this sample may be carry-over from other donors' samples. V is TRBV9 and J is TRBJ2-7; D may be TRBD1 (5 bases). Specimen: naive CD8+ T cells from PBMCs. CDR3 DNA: TGTGCCAGCAGCGTAGATCAGGGCGGCTACGAGCAGTACTTC. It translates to CASSVDQGGYEQYF.